Shown below are 8 T cell receptor beta chains from a single sample sequenced in a study of blood T cell repertoires in COVID-19 (dated by TCRdb to between 2020 and 2021). Receptor amplification or capture employed the immunoSEQ multiplex PCR assay. TCRdb took this table from immuneACCESS and kept in-frame rearrangements with V and J called. Such tables lack part of the clones; where checked against another copy, unresolved V genes explain under half of the gap, and the rest is unexplained. Here the sample has about 210,000 clones; approximately 85% occur a single time. Together, the top ten hold less than 6% of the sample. The sequencing sample was made of peripheral blood. The receptors here all came from a woman in her seventies with COVID-19, enrolled during active disease.

This chain links TRBV29-1 with TRBJ2-5, with D perhaps TRBD1 (6 bases). The V end lost 6 bases, the J end lost 4 bases, and 18 bases lay between the germline ends. The CDR3 loop spans 14 amino acids. CDR1 and CDR2 from the germline V gene are SQVTM and ANQGSEA. The CDR3: CSVRTNRVAETQYF. The CDR3 coding sequence is TGCAGCGTGCGGACCAACAGGGTTGCAGAGACCCAGTACTTC.

The rearrangement links TRBV9 to TRBJ2-7; D call uncertain. Trimming removed 3 bases from V and 5 bases from J, with 15 bases in between. Germline values: CDR1 SGDLS, CDR2 YYNGEE. The CDR3 length is 14 residues. CDR3 in DNA: TGTGCCAGCAGCGCCCGTGGCGGCCGGGACGAGCAGTACTTC. Translated: CASSARGGRDEQYF.

Note on this clone: Other nucleotide sequences in the sample specify the same CDR3. The chain is built from TRBV5-1 and TRBJ2-5; D possibly corresponds to TRBD2 (5 bases). The germline gives CDR1 SGHRS, CDR2 YFSETQ. The CDR3 is 14 amino acids. The ends were cut back, 1 base at V and 3 bases at J, with 10 bases in the middle. The CDR3 here is CASSLSSGEETQYF. The CDR3 nucleotides are TGCGCCAGCAGCTTGTCGTCCGGGGAAGAGACCCAGTACTTC.

The rearrangement joins TRBV6-5 to TRBJ1-2; the match to TRBD1 covers 9 bases. Germline V gene lookup returns CDR1 MNHEY and CDR2 SVGAGI. V trimming: 4 bases; J trimming: 8 bases; junction bases outside the gene matches: 11. The CDR3 has 15 residues. The CDR3 here is CASSSGQGRISGYTF. CDR3 bases: TGTGCCAGCAGTTCGGGACAGGGTAGGATTAGCGGCTACACCTTC.

The chain carries TRBV3-1 (or the pseudogene TRBV3-2) and TRBJ1-5, with TRBD1 matching 8 bases. Germline trimming cut 3 bases from V and 8 bases from J; bases unmatched to any gene: 9. Germline V gene data show CDR1 as LGHDT and CDR2 as YNNKEL (reference sequence). CDR3 length: 15 residues. CDR3 DNA sequence: TGTGCCAGCAGCCAGGGACAGGCCGTCGTAAAGCCCCAGCATTTT. Translation gives CASSQGQAVVKPQHF.

The chain carries TRBV18 and TRBJ2-3; 8 bases are a match to TRBD1. CDR3 size: 21 residues. The V gene's germline CDR1 is KGHSH and CDR2 LQKENI. J gave up 6 bases and V 0 bases, and 23 bases lay outside the gene matches. CDR3 protein: CASSPPEGTGLEGRKRDTQYF. CDR3 nucleotide sequence: TGTGCCAGCTCACCACCGGAGGGGACAGGCCTGGAGGGGAGAAAAAGGGATACGCAGTATTTT.

This clone came up a few times. The V gene is TRBV10-3, the J gene TRBJ1-3; D possibly corresponds to TRBD1 (6 bases). The germline gives CDR1 ENHRY, CDR2 SYGVKD. Trimming cost V 8 bases and J 2 bases, with 10 bases left between them. The CDR3 consists of 13 residues. CDR3: CAIAAGAGNTIYF. The CDR3 DNA follows: TGTGCCATCGCGGCAGGGGCTGGAAACACCATATATTTT.

This clone was observed a handful of times. The chain employs TRBV19 and TRBJ1-1; D is uncertain. The CDR3 covers 15 residues. CDR1 and CDR2 (germline): LNHDA, SQIVND (reference sequence). Trimming took off 7 bases at V and 0 bases at J, with 15 bases between the two ends. The CDR3 DNA reads TGTGCCAGTAAGGTTTCAGGAAATCTGAACACTGAAGCTTTCTTT. Amino acids: CASKVSGNLNTEAFF.